Detailed here is one TCR beta chain. Authors' analysis steps: Amplified reference gene primers provided the basis for estimating nucleated cell counts. Generated by immunoSEQ multiplex PCR, the TCRdb table keeps only in-frame clones and is missing some. D and trimming were read from the DNA, whereas the V and J calls and clone size are those reported in that table. The sample lists some 430,000 clones; about 90% were seen once. The entry originates in a study of blood T cell repertoires in COVID-19. As for the study in general: Acute-phase and convalescent COVID-19 samples originated in the United States, Italy and Spain. The cDNA or gDNA used as material had been derived from T cells, B-cell-depleted T cells, or PBMCs.

V lost 4 bases, J lost 4 bases, and 9 bases stayed unmatched. Germline values: CDR1 SGHDT, CDR2 YYEEEE. CDR3 length: 15 residues. Participants reported their clinical history, and cohort assignment relied on those reports. The receptor's source is a man aged 18-30 years who had recovered from COVID-19. The sample consisted of PBMCs or T cells enriched from blood (not recorded which). The rearrangement uses TRBV5-6 and TRBJ2-7; 9 positions match TRBD1. The CDR3 coding sequence is TGTGCCAGCAGCGGGGCCGGGACAGGGTCGTACGAGCAGTACTTC. Amino acid sequence: CASSGAGTGSYEQYF.